Following are 32 T cell receptor beta chains from one sample sequenced in a study of T cell responses to AZD1222 COVID-19 vaccine. Repertoires were generated with immunoSEQ multiplex PCR, while TCRdb's copy carries only in-frame clones and drops some. The sample yields roughly 150,000 clones, approximately 90% seen once. The sample consisted of peripheral blood, taken 28 days after the second AZD1222 dose. These receptors all stem from an adult who received the AZD1222 COVID-19 vaccine.

The chain joins TRBV7-9 to TRBJ1-1; no clear D gene. Germline loops: CDR1 SEHNR, CDR2 FQNEAQ (reference sequence). The CDR3 spans 14 residues. V was shortened by 4 bases and J by 4 bases, with 13 bases between the two germline ends. The CDR3 here is CASSSDSQATEAFF. CDR3 nucleotide sequence: TGTGCCAGCAGCTCCGATAGCCAGGCCACTGAAGCTTTCTTT.

The rearrangement joins TRBV5-1 to TRBJ1-3, with TRBD1 matching 9 bases. This CDR3 region has 16 residues. CDR1 is SGHRS and CDR2 is YFSETQ in the germline V gene. V trimming: 1 base; J trimming: 4 bases; junction bases outside the gene matches: 6. The CDR3 DNA sequence: TGCGCCAGCAGCTTGCAGGGGACAGGGTACGGAAACACCATATATTTT. This codes for CASSLQGTGYGNTIYF.

The CDR3 coding sequence is TGTGCCAGCATAGCCGCCGACAGGGAGGAAGGCTACACCTTC. Translation: CASIAADREEGYTF. The chain carries TRBV25-1 and TRBJ1-2; the match to TRBD1 covers 7 bases. With 7 bases clipped from V and 8 bases from J, the junction kept 13 bases outside the gene matches. In germline, CDR1 is MGHDK, CDR2 SYGVNS. This CDR3 contains 14 residues.

The J gene is TRBJ1-5, the V gene TRBV6-5, with 9 bases lining up with TRBD1. Germline V gene data show CDR1 as MNHEY and CDR2 as SVGAGI. There are 16 residues in the CDR3. The junction had 5 bases not matched to a gene; V was cut back by 0 bases and J by 5 bases. CDR3 nucleotide sequence: TGTGCCAGCAGTTACTCTGACAGGGGGTGGGATCAGCCCCAGCATTTT. This codes for CASSYSDRGWDQPQHF.

This rearrangement joins TRBV7-2 to TRBJ1-4, with D tentatively TRBD1 (5 bases). The V end lost 6 bases, the J end lost 7 bases, and 15 bases lay between the germline ends. This CDR3 is 14 amino acids long. The germline V gene has CDR1 SGHTA and CDR2 FQGNSA. The DNA for the CDR3 is TGTGCCAGCAGTCCAGGGTCAAGGGGTGAAAAACTGTTTTTT. It codes for CASSPGSRGEKLFF.

The J gene is TRBJ1-4, the V gene TRBV5-1; weak D call: TRBD1 (6 bases). This CDR3 is 15 amino acids long. In germline, CDR1 is SGHRS, CDR2 YFSETQ. V was cut by 3 bases and J by 8 bases, with 17 bases left in between. The CDR3 reads CASSSRGGREEKLFF. The DNA for the CDR3 is TGCGCCAGCAGCTCTCGAGGGGGGAGAGAGGAAAAACTGTTTTTT.

CDR3 protein: CATSRDAGLDGYTF. As DNA, the CDR3 is TGTGCCACCAGCAGAGATGCGGGTCTGGATGGCTACACCTTC. The chain recombines TRBV15 with TRBJ1-2; D unclear. CDR1 is LNHNV and CDR2 is YYDKDF in the germline V gene (reference sequence). The CDR3 is made up of 14 amino acids. Trimming stripped 0 bases from V and 6 bases from J, with 11 bases between.

V is TRBV7-2 and J is TRBJ2-3; 10 bases fit TRBD2. CDR1 is SGHTA, CDR2 FQGNSA, per germline. This CDR3 has 15 amino acids. V gave up 1 base and J gave up 4 bases; unmatched junction bases: 2. The CDR3 DNA is TGTGCCAGCAGCTTAGTGAGCGGGGGGGCAGATACGCAGTATTTT. Its protein is CASSLVSGGADTQYF.

The rearrangement joins TRBV3-1 (or the pseudogene TRBV3-2) to TRBJ2-7; D gene unclear. The ends were cut back, 4 bases at V and 4 bases at J, with 11 bases in the middle. The CDR3 has 13 residues. Germline V gene sequence: CDR1 LGHDT, CDR2 YNNKEL (reference sequence). In DNA, the CDR3 is TGTGCCAGCAGCCCCCAGCATGGGTACGAGCAGTACTTC. Translation: CASSPQHGYEQYF.

CDR3 residues: CASATGRGEKLFF. Here the CDR3 DNA reads TGTGCCAGCGCGACAGGCCGGGGTGAAAAACTGTTTTTT. The chain employs TRBV12-3 or TRBV12-4 and TRBJ1-4, with D perhaps matching TRBD1 (6 bases). This CDR3 contains 13 residues. Between the trimmed V and J ends, which lost 8 bases and 7 bases, there was a span of 14 bases.

The rearrangement links TRBV18 to TRBJ2-7, with TRBD1 as a possible D gene (6 bases). Trimming stripped 4 bases from V and 6 bases from J, with 13 bases between. The CDR3 runs 13 residues. In germline, CDR1 is KGHSH, CDR2 LQKENI. The CDR3, as DNA: TGTGCCAGCTCACTTAACAGGGATGCCGAGCAGTACTTC. It encodes CASSLNRDAEQYF.

This chain joins TRBV11-2 and TRBJ2-1; TRBD2 is a possible D gene (5 bases). Looked up from germline, CDR1 is SGHAT and CDR2 is FQNNGV. This CDR3 has 15 residues. Trimming took off 2 bases at V and 6 bases at J, with 14 bases between the two ends. The CDR3 DNA reads as TGTGCCAGCAGCTTAATGAGCGGAGTTCGCAATGAGCAGTTCTTC. Its protein product is CASSLMSGVRNEQFF.

V is TRBV19 and J is TRBJ2-2, with D possibly TRBD1 on 5 matching bases. V lost 0 bases, J lost 1 base, and 6 bases lay in between. Germline loops: CDR1 LNHDA, CDR2 SQIVND (reference sequence). The CDR3 extends over 15 amino acids. The CDR3 sequence: CASSIDRVNTGELFF. The DNA for the CDR3 is TGTGCCAGTAGTATAGACAGGGTGAACACCGGGGAGCTGTTTTTT.

The V and J genes are TRBV2 and TRBJ1-2, with 7 bases fitting TRBD1. Germline V lookup: CDR1 SNHLY, CDR2 FYNNEI. The trim removed 10 bases at V and 6 bases at J, leaving 14 bases unmatched. This CDR3 has 14 amino acids. The CDR3 coding sequence is TGTGCCACGTTAGGGGTAGGGGGCAGAGATGGCTACACCTTC. Protein: CATLGVGGRDGYTF.

V gene TRBV27 combines with J gene TRBJ2-7, with 7 positions matching TRBD1. Per the germline V gene, CDR1 is MNHEY and CDR2 is SMNVEV (reference sequence). The CDR3 has 13 residues. J lost 0 bases, V lost 7 bases, and 3 bases had no gene match. The CDR3: CASITGDSYEQYF. The CDR3 bases are TGTGCCAGCATTACAGGGGACTCCTACGAGCAGTACTTC.

V is TRBV5-4 and J is TRBJ2-3; perhaps D is TRBD1 or TRBD2 (5 bases each). This CDR3 comprises 13 residues. The germline CDR1 and CDR2 sequences are SGHNT and YYREEE (reference sequence). Trimming shortened V by 7 bases and J by 1 base, and 10 bases separated the two germline ends. The chain's CDR3 is CASREGGTDTQYF. The CDR3 bases are TGTGCCAGCCGGGAAGGGGGCACAGATACGCAGTATTTT.

This clone occurred once. This sequence joins TRBV10-3 and TRBJ2-3; TRBD2 matches at 7 bases. The junction had 0 bases not matched to a gene; V was cut back by 8 bases and J by 1 base. The CDR3 contains 12 residues. Germline values: CDR1 ENHRY, CDR2 SYGVKD. CDR3 residues: CAIGGGTDTQYF. The CDR3, as DNA: TGTGCCATCGGGGGGGGCACAGATACGCAGTATTTT.

The chain links TRBV20-1 to TRBJ2-3, with unresolved D. This CDR3 spans 11 amino acids. CDR1 and CDR2 from the germline V gene are DFQATT and SNEGSKA (reference sequence). Between the trimmed V and J ends, which lost 6 bases and 3 bases, there was a span of 7 bases. The CDR3 sequence: CSAEGTDTQYF. CDR3 coding DNA: TGCAGTGCCGAAGGAACAGATACGCAGTATTTT.

V is TRBV18 and J is TRBJ1-6, with 7 bases fitting TRBD1. The ends lost 3 bases at V and 6 bases at J; junction bases unmatched: 8. The CDR3 spans 16 residues. The V gene's germline CDR1 is KGHSH and CDR2 LQKENI. CDR3 loop: CASSPSQGGTNSPLHF. For the CDR3, the DNA is TGTGCCAGCTCACCCTCCCAGGGGGGGACTAATTCACCCCTCCACTTT.

The genes are TRBV6-2 or TRBV6-3 and TRBJ1-2; D unresolved. CDR3 length equals 13 residues. Germline CDR1 reads MNHEY; CDR2 reads SVGEGT. Between the trimmed V and J ends, which lost 2 bases and 7 bases, there was a span of 11 bases. CDR3 amino acids: CASSYGGSFGYTF. In DNA form, the CDR3 reads TGTGCCAGCAGTTACGGTGGGTCGTTTGGCTACACCTTC.

DNA for the CDR3: TGTGCCAGCACTCCACTCACAGGGATTTGGGGCTACACCTTC. This sequence encodes CASTPLTGIWGYTF. The chain uses TRBV6-5 and TRBJ1-2; TRBD1 might be the D (6 bases). Germline V gene sequence: CDR1 MNHEY, CDR2 SVGAGI. This CDR3 spans 14 amino acids. With 7 bases removed from V and 8 bases from J, the gap between germline ends came to 20 bases.

The gene calls are TRBV9 and TRBJ1-6; D remains ambiguous. The ends were cut back, 0 bases at V and 6 bases at J, with 1 base in the middle. The CDR3 has 12 amino acids. Germline-derived CDR1 and CDR2 are SGDLS and YYNGEE. CDR3 sequence: CASSVGNSPLHF. CDR3 nucleotides: TGTGCCAGCAGCGTAGGTAATTCACCCCTCCACTTT.

V and J are TRBV2 and TRBJ1-5; 8 bases match TRBD1. The CDR3 length is 14 residues. Losses at the gene ends were 3 bases for V and 4 bases for J; bases not matched to a gene: 2. Germline-derived CDR1 and CDR2 are SNHLY and FYNNEI. The CDR3 here is CASSEGQVNQPQHF. The CDR3 coding sequence is TGTGCCAGCAGTGAGGGACAGGTGAATCAGCCCCAGCATTTT.

The chain links TRBV7-9 to TRBJ1-2, with TRBD1 matching over 7 bases. This CDR3 comprises 14 residues. CDR1 SEHNR and CDR2 FQNEAQ come from the germline V gene (reference sequence). The trim removed 5 bases at V and 1 base at J, leaving 4 bases unmatched. CDR3 sequence: CASSRDSLNYGYTF. CDR3 nucleotides: TGTGCCAGCAGCCGGGACAGCCTTAACTATGGCTACACCTTC.

The V call is TRBV5-5, the J call TRBJ1-5; no clear D. Germline CDR1 is SGHKS and CDR2 is YYEKEE (reference sequence). The germline V and J ends were trimmed by 0 bases and 6 bases, with 13 bases remaining between them. The CDR3 has 15 residues. The CDR3 coding sequence is TGTGCCAGCAGCTTGGCCGGTATCGGCGGTCAGCCCCAGCATTTT. As protein: CASSLAGIGGQPQHF.

The rearrangement uses TRBV4-1 and TRBJ1-3; tentative D call: TRBD1 (6 bases). With 3 bases removed from V and 0 bases from J, the gap between germline ends came to 9 bases. The V gene's germline CDR1 is MGHRA and CDR2 YSYEKL. This CDR3 spans 15 amino acids. CDR3 coding DNA: TGCGCCAGCAGCCAGGGGGGCCTCTCTGGAAACACCATATATTTT. This codes for CASSQGGLSGNTIYF.

This chain links TRBV7-3 with TRBJ2-3; D is uncertain. Deletions cut 1 base from V and 4 bases from J, with 9 bases between. CDR3 size: 14 residues. Germline CDR1 SGHTA, CDR2 FQGTGA. This CDR3 is CASSLSRSADTQYF. The CDR3 nucleotides are TGTGCCAGCAGCTTAAGTCGGAGCGCAGATACGCAGTATTTT.

The chain uses TRBV2 and TRBJ2-7, with 11 bases aligning to TRBD2. CDR1 SNHLY and CDR2 FYNNEI come from the germline V gene. This CDR3 contains 15 residues. The ends lost 4 bases at V and 6 bases at J; junction bases unmatched: 8. The CDR3 region is CASSAETGLAVEQYF. The CDR3 DNA reads as TGTGCCAGCAGTGCAGAGACGGGACTAGCGGTCGAGCAGTACTTC.

This rearrangement joins TRBV5-1 to TRBJ1-6; perhaps TRBD1 as D (6 bases). The germline CDR1 and CDR2 sequences are SGHRS and YFSETQ. The CDR3 covers 15 residues. V dropped 0 bases and J dropped 10 bases, with 14 bases sitting between them. This CDR3 is CASSLDRDVGSPLHF. The CDR3 region has the DNA TGCGCCAGCAGCTTGGACAGGGACGTTGGATCACCCCTCCACTTT.

This rearrangement joins TRBV30 to TRBJ2-7; 8 nucleotides agree with TRBD2. The V gene end was trimmed by 3 bases and the J gene end by 6 bases; junction bases not matched to a gene: 7. Germline CDR1 reads GTSNPN; CDR2 reads SVGIG (reference sequence). CDR3 length equals 13 residues. CDR3 sequence: CAWSTGLGGEQYF. The CDR3 coding sequence is TGTGCCTGGAGCACGGGACTAGGAGGCGAGCAGTACTTC.

V is TRBV2 and J is TRBJ1-5, with no clear D. V was trimmed by 5 bases and J by 3 bases, leaving 8 bases between them. CDR1 is SNHLY, CDR2 FYNNEI, per germline. The CDR3 length is 13 residues. The CDR3 is CASSSDANQPQHF. The CDR3 coding sequence is TGTGCCAGCAGTTCTGACGCCAATCAGCCCCAGCATTTT.

V usage is TRBV5-1 and J usage is TRBJ1-1, with a possible D match to TRBD1 (6 bases). The CDR3 sequence is 13 residues long. Trimming removed 3 bases at V and 2 bases at J, with 8 bases between. Germline values: CDR1 SGHRS, CDR2 YFSETQ. The chain's CDR3 is CASSWDINTEAFF. Written as DNA, the CDR3 is TGCGCCAGCAGCTGGGACATTAACACTGAAGCTTTCTTT.